This record concerns one T cell receptor (beta chain) sequence. Produced via immunoSEQ multiplex PCR; TCRdb's table is partial and in-frame only. This table holds about 98,000 clones, roughly 89% found once. The sample originates from a study of preoperative IRX-2 immunotherapy in early breast cancer. Treatment reported: preoperative locoregional IRX-2 cytokine immunotherapy. V was shortened by 10 bases and J by 0 bases, with 19 bases between the two germline ends. The CDR3 extends over 15 amino acids. Per germline, CDR1 MDHEN and CDR2 SYDVKM. The TCR comes from a human donor with breast cancer. The source was tumor tissue, collected after IRX-2 immunotherapy. The chain is built from TRBV28 and TRBJ2-7, with D possibly being TRBD1 (5 bases). The chain's CDR3 is CAINPRRASSYEQYF. In DNA form, the CDR3 reads TGTGCCATAAACCCCCGCAGGGCGAGCTCCTACGAGCAGTACTTC.